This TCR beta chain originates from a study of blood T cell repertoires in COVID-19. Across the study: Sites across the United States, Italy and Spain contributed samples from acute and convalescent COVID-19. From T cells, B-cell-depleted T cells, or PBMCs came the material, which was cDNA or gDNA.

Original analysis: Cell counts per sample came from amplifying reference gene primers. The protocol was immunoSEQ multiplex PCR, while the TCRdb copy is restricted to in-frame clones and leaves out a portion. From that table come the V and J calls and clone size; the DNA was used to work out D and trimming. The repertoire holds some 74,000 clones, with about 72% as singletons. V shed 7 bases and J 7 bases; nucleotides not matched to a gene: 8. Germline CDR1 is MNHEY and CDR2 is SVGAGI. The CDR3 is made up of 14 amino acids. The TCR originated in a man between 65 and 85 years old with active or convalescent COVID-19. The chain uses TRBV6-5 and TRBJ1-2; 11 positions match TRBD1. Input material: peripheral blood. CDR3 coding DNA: TGTGCCAGCACCGGGACAGGGGGGCTCCGTGGCTACACCTTC. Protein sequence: CASTGTGGLRGYTF.